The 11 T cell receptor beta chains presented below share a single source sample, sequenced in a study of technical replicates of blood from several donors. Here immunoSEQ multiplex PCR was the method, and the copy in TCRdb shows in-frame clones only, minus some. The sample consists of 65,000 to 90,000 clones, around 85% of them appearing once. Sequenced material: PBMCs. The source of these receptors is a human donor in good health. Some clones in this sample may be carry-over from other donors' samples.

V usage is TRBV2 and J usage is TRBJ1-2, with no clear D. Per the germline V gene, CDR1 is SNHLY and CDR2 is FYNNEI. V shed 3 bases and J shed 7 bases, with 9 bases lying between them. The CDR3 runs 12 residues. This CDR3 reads CASSEEGFGYTF. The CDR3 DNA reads TGTGCCAGCAGTGAGGAGGGTTTTGGCTACACCTTC.

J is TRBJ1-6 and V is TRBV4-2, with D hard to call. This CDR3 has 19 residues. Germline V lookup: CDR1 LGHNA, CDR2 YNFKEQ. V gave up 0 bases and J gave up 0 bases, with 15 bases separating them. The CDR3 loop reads CASSQDADTSSSYNSPLHF. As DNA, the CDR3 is TGTGCCAGCAGCCAAGATGCAGATACGTCTAGCTCCTATAATTCACCCCTCCACTTT.

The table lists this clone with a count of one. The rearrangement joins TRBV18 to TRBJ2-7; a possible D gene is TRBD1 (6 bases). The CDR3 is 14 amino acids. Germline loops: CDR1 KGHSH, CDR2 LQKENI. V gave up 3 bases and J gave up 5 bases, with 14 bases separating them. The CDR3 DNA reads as TGTGCCAGCTCACCCGACAGGAGTGTGCACGAGCAGTACTTC. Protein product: CASSPDRSVHEQYF.

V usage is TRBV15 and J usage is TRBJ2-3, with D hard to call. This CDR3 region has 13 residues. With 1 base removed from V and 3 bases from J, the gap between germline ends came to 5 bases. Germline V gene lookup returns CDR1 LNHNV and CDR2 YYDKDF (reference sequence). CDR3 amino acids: CATSRARTDTQYF. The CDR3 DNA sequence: TGTGCCACCAGCAGAGCGAGAACAGATACGCAGTATTTT.

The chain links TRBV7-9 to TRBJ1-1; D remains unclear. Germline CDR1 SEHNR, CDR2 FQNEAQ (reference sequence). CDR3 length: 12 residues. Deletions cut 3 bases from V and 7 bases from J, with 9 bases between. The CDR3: CASSFGRIEAFF. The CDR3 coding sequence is TGTGCCAGCAGCTTTGGCCGTATTGAAGCTTTCTTT.

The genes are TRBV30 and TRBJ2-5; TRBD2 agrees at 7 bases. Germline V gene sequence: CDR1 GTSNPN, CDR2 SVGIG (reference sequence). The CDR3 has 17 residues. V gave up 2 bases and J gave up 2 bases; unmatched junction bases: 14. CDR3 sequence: CAWSFRTSSLRQETQYF. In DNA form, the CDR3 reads TGTGCCTGGAGTTTTAGGACTAGTTCACTTCGGCAAGAGACCCAGTACTTC.

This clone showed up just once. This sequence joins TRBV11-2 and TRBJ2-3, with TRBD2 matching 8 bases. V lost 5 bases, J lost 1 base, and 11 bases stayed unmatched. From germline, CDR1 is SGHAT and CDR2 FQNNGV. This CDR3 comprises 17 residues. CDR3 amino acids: CASSRRGGIGGTDTQYF. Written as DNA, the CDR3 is TGTGCCAGCAGCCGCCGGGGGGGGATCGGTGGCACAGATACGCAGTATTTT.

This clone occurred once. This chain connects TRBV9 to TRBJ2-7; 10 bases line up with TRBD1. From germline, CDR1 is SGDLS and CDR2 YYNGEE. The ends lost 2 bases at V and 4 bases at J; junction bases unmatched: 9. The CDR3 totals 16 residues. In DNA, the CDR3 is TGTGCCAGCAGCGTCTCTGTAGGGGACAGGGGTTACGAGCAGTACTTC. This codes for CASSVSVGDRGYEQYF.

DNA for the CDR3: TGTGCCAGCAGCACCAACAGGGGGCCGTGGGATGGCTACACCTTC. This translates into CASSTNRGPWDGYTF. V is TRBV28 and J is TRBJ1-2; 9 bases align to TRBD1. J lost 6 bases, V lost 6 bases, and 11 bases had no gene match. The CDR3 runs to 15 residues. CDR1 and CDR2 from the germline V gene are MDHEN and SYDVKM.

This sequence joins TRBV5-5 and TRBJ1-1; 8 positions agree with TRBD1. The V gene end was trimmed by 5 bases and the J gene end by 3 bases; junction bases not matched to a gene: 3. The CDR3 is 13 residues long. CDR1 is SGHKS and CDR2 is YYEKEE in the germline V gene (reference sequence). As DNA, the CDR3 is TGTGCCAGCAGTTTGACAGGGGACACTGAAGCTTTCTTT. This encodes CASSLTGDTEAFF.

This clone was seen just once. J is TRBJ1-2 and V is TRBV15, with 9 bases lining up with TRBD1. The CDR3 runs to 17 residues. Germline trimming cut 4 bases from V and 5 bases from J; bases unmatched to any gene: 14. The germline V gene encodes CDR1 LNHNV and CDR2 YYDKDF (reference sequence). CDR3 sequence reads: CATSNRRTGAVIYGYTF. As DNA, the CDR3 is TGTGCCACCAGCAACCGGAGGACAGGGGCCGTAATATATGGCTACACCTTC.